This is a list of T cell receptor beta chains from one sample in a study of blood T cell repertoires in COVID-19. Here immunoSEQ multiplex PCR was the method, and the copy in TCRdb shows in-frame clones only, minus some. This sample has a few hundred thousand clones; 80% to 90% occur once, and the top ten carry roughly 6.3%. Sequencing input: peripheral blood. The receptors come from a woman between 45 and 60 years old with COVID-19, enrolled during active disease. The CDR3 runs from the conserved cysteine through the conserved F or W. Fields, in order: J gene, V gene, CDR3 protein.

J: TRBJ2-4; V: TRBV18; CDR3: CASSQSSGTYKADIQYF
J: TRBJ2-4; V: TRBV29-1; CDR3: CSVETGGAKNIQYF
J: TRBJ1-3; V: TRBV2; CDR3: CASTRKSSGNTIYF
J: TRBJ2-1; V: TRBV29-1; CDR3: CSVEGDRVRGEQFF
J: TRBJ1-5; V: TRBV6-2/TRBV6-3; CDR3: CASSYHLGQGADQPQHF
J: TRBJ1-1; V: TRBV19; CDR3: CASSHRGTQAFF
J: TRBJ2-3; V: TRBV28; CDR3: CASKAGGSTDTQYF
J: TRBJ2-1; V: TRBV28; CDR3: CASSLQTGHSYNEQFF
J: TRBJ1-2; V: TRBV27; CDR3: CASRANREGYGYTF
J: TRBJ2-7; V: TRBV6-5; CDR3: CASSTGTGSREQYF
J: TRBJ2-5; V: TRBV7-2; CDR3: CASRFTSGSGGLETQYF
J: TRBJ1-2; V: TRBV4-1; CDR3: CASSQGPSGGLAFYGYTF
J: TRBJ2-1; V: TRBV5-1; CDR3: CASSLGGSGSYNEQFF
J: TRBJ1-1; V: TRBV29-1; CDR3: CSVELRGRTEAFF
J: TRBJ1-1; V: TRBV5-1; CDR3: CASSLHRDRGTEAFF
J: TRBJ2-1; V: TRBV5-1; CDR3: CASSLAGSEQFF
J: TRBJ2-1; V: TRBV5-1; CDR3: CASSLGVAGGNEQFF
J: TRBJ2-7; V: TRBV11-2; CDR3: CASSSSSGGSYEQYF
J: TRBJ1-1; V: TRBV11-3; CDR3: CASSGRRRKETEAFF
J: TRBJ2-1; V: TRBV20-1; CDR3: CSASPSSSYNEQFF
J: TRBJ1-3; V: TRBV5-1; CDR3: CASSLDTRDSGNTIYF
J: TRBJ2-7; V: TRBV6-2/TRBV6-3; CDR3: CASSYYRAPYEQYF
J: TRBJ2-1; V: TRBV2; CDR3: CASSALAGEGEQFF
J: TRBJ1-2; V: TRBV4-1; CDR3: CASSQAKDRAGYGYTF
J: TRBJ1-2; V: TRBV5-6; CDR3: CASSPRGHTNYGYTF
J: TRBJ2-2; V: TRBV4-2; CDR3: CASSQVSAGILSTGELFF
J: TRBJ1-3; V: TRBV27; CDR3: CASHVGREISGNTIYF
J: TRBJ1-1; V: TRBV6-2/TRBV6-3; CDR3: CASCLETGVGMNTEAFF
J: TRBJ1-5; V: TRBV18; CDR3: CASSPNSFNQPQHF
J: TRBJ2-1; V: TRBV6-5; CDR3: CASSPGLAGGNEQFF
J: TRBJ1-1; V: TRBV11-3; CDR3: CASSFIGGGNTEAFF
J: TRBJ2-7; V: TRBV20-1; CDR3: CSASVRSGTAYYEQYF
J: TRBJ2-7; V: TRBV3-1/TRBV3-2; CDR3: CASSQVAGAMEYF
J: TRBJ1-1; V: TRBV7-8; CDR3: CASSLSRKNTEAFF
J: TRBJ1-4; V: TRBV19; CDR3: CASGVRSTTNEKLFF
J: TRBJ2-5; V: TRBV15; CDR3: CATSRVGWDSALQETQYF
J: TRBJ1-6; V: TRBV11-1; CDR3: CASKQGRNSPLHF
J: TRBJ1-6; V: TRBV4-3; CDR3: CASSRYLDSDNSPLHF
J: TRBJ1-5; V: TRBV2; CDR3: CASTRQDNQPQHF